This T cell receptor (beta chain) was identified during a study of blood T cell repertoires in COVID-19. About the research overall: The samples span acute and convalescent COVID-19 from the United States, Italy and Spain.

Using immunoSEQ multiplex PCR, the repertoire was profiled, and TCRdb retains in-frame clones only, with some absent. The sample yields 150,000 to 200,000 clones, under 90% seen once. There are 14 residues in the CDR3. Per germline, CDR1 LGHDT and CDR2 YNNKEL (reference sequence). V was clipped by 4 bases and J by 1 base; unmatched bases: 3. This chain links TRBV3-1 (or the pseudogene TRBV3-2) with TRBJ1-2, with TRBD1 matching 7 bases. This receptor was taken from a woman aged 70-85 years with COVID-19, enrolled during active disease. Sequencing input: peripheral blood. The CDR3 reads CASSPGTVNYGYTF. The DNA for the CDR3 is TGTGCCAGCAGCCCAGGGACAGTTAACTATGGCTACACCTTC.